Below, 24 T cell receptor beta chains from the same sample are listed, as sequenced in a study of radiotherapy plus CTLA-4 blockade in lung cancer. Profiling relied on immunoSEQ multiplex PCR, and the TCRdb table lists in-frame clones only, not all of them. The profile covers 39,000 or so clones, with 70% to 85% appearing a single time and about 8.9% taken by the ten largest. Sequences were derived from peripheral blood, sampled from a patient treated with radiotherapy plus ipilimumab. These receptors were taken from a human donor with non-small cell lung cancer who had stable disease on radiotherapy plus ipilimumab.

The chain is built from TRBV7-2 and TRBJ1-1, with D tentatively TRBD1 (5 bases). Trimming pared 2 bases from V and 1 base from J, leaving 8 bases between. The CDR3 length is 14 residues. Germline lookup yields CDR1 SGHTA and CDR2 FQGNSA. CDR3 sequence (DNA): TGTGCCAGCAGCTTATATGGACAGAACACTGAAGCTTTCTTT. Amino acids: CASSLYGQNTEAFF.

The chain recombines TRBV7-9 with TRBJ2-1, with D perhaps TRBD2 (6 bases). The V gene's germline CDR1 is SEHNR and CDR2 FQNEAQ (reference sequence). V lost 5 bases and J 2 bases, leaving 16 bases between the germline ends. The CDR3 is 16 amino acids. CDR3 DNA: TGTGCCAGCAGCATTCTTACTAGCACCACCTACAATGAGCAGTTCTTC. Its translation: CASSILTSTTYNEQFF.

The rearrangement joins TRBV7-6 to TRBJ1-5, with D unclear. The germline V gene has CDR1 SGHVS and CDR2 FNYEAQ. CDR3 length equals 12 residues. With 4 bases removed from V and 4 bases from J, the gap between germline ends came to 5 bases. The CDR3 reads CASSSPNQPQHF. As DNA, the CDR3 is TGTGCCAGCAGCTCCCCTAATCAGCCCCAGCATTTT.

The J gene is TRBJ1-1, the V gene TRBV5-8; no firm D call. Trimming took off 4 bases at V and 0 bases at J, with 16 bases between the two ends. Germline CDR1 is SGHTS and CDR2 is YDEGEE. This CDR3 comprises 16 residues. The DNA of the CDR3 is TGTGCCAGCAGCCGTCGGGGTGAGGTAATGAACACTGAAGCTTTCTTT. The encoded protein is CASSRRGEVMNTEAFF.

The gene calls are TRBV18 and TRBJ1-1; TRBD1 is a possible D gene (5 bases). CDR3 length: 15 amino acids. The V end lost 6 bases, the J end lost 1 base, and 15 bases lay between the germline ends. Germline V gives CDR1 KGHSH, CDR2 LQKENI. This CDR3 is CASSPGALTNTEAFF. The CDR3 bases are TGTGCCAGCTCTCCTGGGGCTTTAACGAACACTGAAGCTTTCTTT.

This clone has only a few counts. The V gene is TRBV10-2, the J gene TRBJ1-5, with D unresolved. Germline CDR1 reads WSHSY; CDR2 reads SAAADI. The V and J ends lost 7 bases and 6 bases respectively, with 16 bases between them. The CDR3 runs to 14 residues. The CDR3 reads CASTTGPRGQPQHF. The DNA of the CDR3 is TGCGCCAGCACGACTGGGCCCCGGGGTCAGCCCCAGCATTTT.

This chain links TRBV7-3 with TRBJ1-1; D is undetermined. Germline-derived CDR1 and CDR2 are SGHTA and FQGTGA. CDR3 length: 15 amino acids. The V and J ends lost 0 bases and 0 bases respectively, with 8 bases between them. CDR3 in DNA: TGTGCCAGCAGCTTAACGAATAGGCTGAACACTGAAGCTTTCTTT. It codes for CASSLTNRLNTEAFF. The complete variable domain, with remaining parts taken from reference TRBV7-3 and TRBJ1-1, reads GAGVSQTPSNKVTEKGKYVELRCDPISGHTALYWYRQSLGQGPEFLIYFQGTGAADDSGLPNDRFFAVRPEGSVSTLKIQRTERGDSAVYLCASSLTNRLNTEAFFGQGTRLTVV.

By share, this clone ranks as medium-sized. The chain is built from TRBV25-1 and TRBJ1-4, with 9 bases that match TRBD1. The CDR3 extends over 13 amino acids. The ends lost 4 bases at V and 7 bases at J; junction bases unmatched: 1. Looked up from germline, CDR1 is MGHDK and CDR2 is SYGVNS. CDR3 bases: TGTGCCAGCAGTGGGACAGGGGTTGAAAAACTGTTTTTT. Translated: CASSGTGVEKLFF. The variable domain in full, with the rest retrieved from reference TRBV25-1 and TRBJ1-4, is EADIYQTPRYLVIGTGKKITLECSQTMGHDKMYWYQQDPGMELHLIHYSYGVNSTEKGDLSSESTVSRIRTEHFPLTLESARPSHTSQYLCASSGTGVEKLFFGSGTQLSVL.

In this sample, this clone turned up a few times. V usage is TRBV10-3 and J usage is TRBJ1-2; the D gene is possibly TRBD1 (6 bases). The CDR3 is 15 residues long. Per the germline V gene, CDR1 is ENHRY and CDR2 is SYGVKD. V lost 2 bases, J lost 4 bases, and 14 bases lay in between. The CDR3 reads CAISETGKEGYGYTF. The CDR3 nucleotides are TGTGCCATCAGTGAGACAGGGAAGGAGGGCTATGGCTACACCTTC.

A few counts support this clone. The rearrangement joins TRBV10-3 to TRBJ2-3; TRBD1 agrees at 10 bases. V lost 2 bases to trimming and J lost 5 bases; unmatched junction nucleotides: 4. Germline CDR1 reads ENHRY; CDR2 reads SYGVKD. The CDR3 covers 15 residues. The CDR3: CAISEDRGQRDTQYF. CDR3 nucleotides: TGTGCCATCAGTGAGGACAGGGGGCAACGAGATACGCAGTATTTT.

The CDR3 reads CASSLGTSTGELFF. DNA of the CDR3: TGTGCCAGCAGCTTAGGGACTTCCACCGGGGAGCTGTTTTTT. This chain connects TRBV11-2 to TRBJ2-2, with a weak D call TRBD2 (5 bases). The CDR3 has 14 residues. V was trimmed by 1 base and J by 4 bases, leaving 7 bases between them. Germline CDR1 and CDR2: SGHAT and FQNNGV.

This chain uses TRBV11-2 with TRBJ2-5; possible D gene TRBD1, 6 bases. This CDR3 contains 14 residues. V was clipped by 4 bases and J by 0 bases, with 9 bases between them. Germline V lookup: CDR1 SGHAT, CDR2 FQNNGV. The DNA for the CDR3 is TGTGCCAGCAGCTCAGGACAGCACCAAGAGACCCAGTACTTC. It codes for CASSSGQHQETQYF.

The V gene is TRBV30, the J gene TRBJ1-1; TRBD1 might be the D (5 bases). The CDR3 is 13 residues long. Germline V gene sequence: CDR1 GTSNPN, CDR2 SVGIG (reference sequence). With 2 bases removed from V and 0 bases from J, the gap between germline ends came to 7 bases. The CDR3: CAWSPTVNTEAFF. CDR3 DNA: TGTGCCTGGAGTCCGACAGTGAACACTGAAGCTTTCTTT.

The chain is built from TRBV6-5 and TRBJ1-3; D not certain. V was trimmed by 2 bases and J by 5 bases, leaving 7 bases between them. The CDR3 sequence is 13 residues long. Germline loops: CDR1 MNHEY, CDR2 SVGAGI. This CDR3 reads CASSYDMRNTIYF. The CDR3 DNA sequence: TGTGCCAGCAGTTACGACATGAGAAACACCATATATTTT.

The chain combines TRBV19 with TRBJ2-2; possibly TRBD1 or TRBD2 for D (5 bases each). V shed 5 bases and J shed 2 bases, with 12 bases lying between them. Per the germline V gene, CDR1 is LNHDA and CDR2 is SQIVND (reference sequence). The length of the CDR3 is 15 residues. The CDR3 DNA follows: TGTGCCAGTAGTGCCCGGGACGTAAACACCGGGGAGCTGTTTTTT. It yields the protein CASSARDVNTGELFF. Full variable domain (outside the CDR3, taken from reference TRBV19 and TRBJ2-2): DGGITQSPKYLFRKEGQNVTLSCEQNLNHDAMYWYRQDPGQGLRLIYYSQIVNDFQKGDIAEGYSVSREKKESFPLTVTSAQKNPTAFYLCASSARDVNTGELFFGEGSRLTVL.

This sequence joins TRBV5-1 and TRBJ2-7, with 9 bases that match TRBD1. The CDR3 covers 15 residues. With V trimmed by 2 bases and J by 1 base, 4 bases remained unmatched. CDR1 is SGHRS and CDR2 is YFSETQ in the germline V gene. CDR3 nucleotide sequence: TGCGCCAGCAGCTTAACAGGGGGCCCGTCCTACGAGCAGTACGTC. Translating gives CASSLTGGPSYEQYV.

This rearrangement joins TRBV4-1 to TRBJ2-1; either TRBD1 or TRBD2 may fit D (5 bases each). Germline assignment: CDR1 MGHRA and CDR2 YSYEKL. This CDR3 contains 13 residues. Trimming removed 5 bases at V and 10 bases at J, with 15 bases between. In DNA, the CDR3 is TGCGCCAGCAGCTCCTACCTGGGGGTGGAGCAGTTCTTC. Translation gives CASSSYLGVEQFF.

The chain links TRBV19 to TRBJ1-5, with 9 nucleotides matching TRBD1. Germline loops: CDR1 LNHDA, CDR2 SQIVND (reference sequence). The CDR3 contains 18 residues. V lost 9 bases to trimming and J lost 0 bases; unmatched junction nucleotides: 15. CDR3 sequence: CASSQGADSIYSNQPQHF. CDR3 nucleotide sequence: TGTGCCAGCTCACAGGGGGCCGACTCTATATATAGCAATCAGCCCCAGCATTTT.

The chain links TRBV2 to TRBJ1-5, with 7 bases matching TRBD1. The junction had 9 bases not matched to a gene; V was cut back by 6 bases and J by 7 bases. CDR1 SNHLY and CDR2 FYNNEI come from the germline V gene. The CDR3 totals 14 residues. The CDR3 DNA reads TGTGCCAGCAGCGGGGACAGCCCGCGACAGCCCCAGCATTTT. It encodes CASSGDSPRQPQHF.

As DNA, the CDR3 is TGTGCTAGTGGAGGGGGACAGGCAGTCCTAAAGAGGGCTTTCTTT. Translation gives CASGGGQAVLKRAFF. The gene calls are TRBV12-5 and TRBJ1-1; 8 bases map to TRBD1. Germline loops: CDR1 LGHNT, CDR2 FRNRAP. Trimming cost V 6 bases and J 11 bases; bases outside gene matches: 17. The CDR3 runs 15 residues.

In its sample, this clone was seen once. This rearrangement joins TRBV18 to TRBJ1-2; 9 positions agree with TRBD1. The CDR3 has 15 amino acids. Germline trimming cut 3 bases from V and 8 bases from J; bases unmatched to any gene: 10. Germline CDR1 and CDR2: KGHSH and LQKENI. DNA for the CDR3: TGTGCCAGCTCACCTCAGGACAGGGGAGGAGGAGGCTACACCTTC. This encodes CASSPQDRGGGGYTF.

The J gene is TRBJ2-5, the V gene TRBV5-1; 7 nucleotides match TRBD1. CDR1 is SGHRS and CDR2 is YFSETQ in the germline V gene. The trim removed 4 bases at V and 5 bases at J, leaving 5 bases unmatched. This CDR3 is 13 amino acids long. This CDR3 reads CASSPTGAETQYF. For the CDR3, the DNA is TGCGCCAGCAGCCCTACAGGGGCGGAGACCCAGTACTTC. The variable domain in full, with the rest retrieved from reference TRBV5-1 and TRBJ2-5, is KAGVTQTPRYLIKTRGQQVTLSCSPISGHRSVSWYQQTPGQGLQFLFEYFSETQRNKGNFPGRFSGRQFSNSRSEMNVSTLELGDSALYLCASSPTGAETQYFGPGTRLLVL.

V and J are TRBV27 and TRBJ2-1; D remains ambiguous. V shed 3 bases and J shed 5 bases, with 5 bases lying between them. This CDR3 contains 12 residues. In germline, CDR1 is MNHEY, CDR2 SMNVEV (reference sequence). CDR3 sequence (DNA): TGTGCCAGCAGTTTCTTGAACAATGAGCAGTTCTTC. As protein: CASSFLNNEQFF.

This clone was counted a single time. The rearrangement uses TRBV10-2 and TRBJ2-3, with a weak D call TRBD1 (5 bases). V dropped 3 bases and J dropped 8 bases, with 15 bases sitting between them. Germline V gene sequence: CDR1 WSHSY, CDR2 SAAADI. The CDR3 is made up of 14 amino acids. The CDR3 sequence is CASSEGHGQGTQYF. CDR3 bases: TGCGCCAGCAGTGAAGGGCACGGGCAGGGTACGCAGTATTTT.